The source of this T cell receptor (beta chain) is a study of CD8+ T cells in alopecia areata. In the study overall: Treated patients swallowed 5 to 10 mg of oral tofacitinib twice daily. Patients in the study were on tofacitinib for 6 to 18 months, then off it for 6 months. Percent affected scalp area, the SALT score, rated treated patients' severity.

Treatment in this sample: oral pan-JAK inhibitor, 5-10 mg twice daily. Concerning this clone: Its antigen is unknown.

Study-level results: More clonal than normal scalp was lesional scalp, particularly alopecia totalis/universalis.

This CDR3 is built from 14 residues. In germline, CDR1 is LNHDA, CDR2 SQIVND (reference sequence). Trimming stripped 4 bases from V and 2 bases from J, with 11 bases between. As the sequencing template, cDNA was produced by extracting RNA and reverse transcribing it. Produced via immunoSEQ multiplex PCR; TCRdb's table is partial and in-frame only. The sample holds approximately 180,000 clones; more than 50% are singletons and the top ten take just over 1%. The specimen was CD4+ T cells sorted from blood, collected at week 24, from a patient treated with tofacitinib. The V gene is TRBV19, the J gene TRBJ1-1, with TRBD1 as a possible D gene (5 bases). The sequence was collected from a human donor with alopecia areata. In DNA, the CDR3 is TGTGCCAGTAGTAGACGACGGGGCAACACTGAAGCTTTCTTT. The encoded protein is CASSRRRGNTEAFF.